This T cell receptor beta chain emerged from a study of CD8 T cells in ankylosing spondylitis. V lost 7 bases and J lost 0; bases outside the gene matches: 8. CDR1 is SQVTM and CDR2 is ANQGSEA in the germline V gene. This CDR3 comprises 15 residues. Study-level results: A TCR beta motif made of eight highly homologous variants seemed typical of ankylosing spondylitis blood.

Using its own MiXCR run on the 5' RACE reads, TCRdb lists one record per CDR3 protein. The sample carries more than 500,000 distinct CDR3 sequences, 5.3% recorded once. This clonotype was recorded at least ten times. Its antigen is undetermined. The sequence derives from a male donor with ankylosing spondylitis. The chain couples TRBV29-1 to TRBJ2-3, with TRBD1 identical over 9 bases. The specimen was blood, either unsorted or a sorted T cell fraction (not recorded which). The CDR3 DNA reads as TGCAGCGCGGACAGGGGTCGAGGTAGCACAGATACGCAGTATTTT. Its protein product is CSADRGRGSTDTQYF.